This TCR beta chain emerged from a study of T cells in Graves' hyperthyroidism and ophthalmopathy. General observations from the study: By a 13 V-J model, ophthalmopathy was set apart from stable hyperthyroidism. The model foresaw ophthalmopathy a median about 6.1 months prior to onset. Most expanded thyroid clonotypes above 0.001 also appeared in blood.

RNA transcripts gave rise to amplified TCR beta CDR3 regions. Carried out on the TCR CDR3, a first-round RT-PCR used the HTBI primer set. TCRdb used MiXCR to reprocess the multiplex PCR reads, holding one entry per CDR3 protein. The data contain hundreds of thousands of distinct CDR3 sequences, 45% of them singletons. The V gene's germline CDR1 is SQVTM and CDR2 ANQGSEA. With 3 bases removed from V and 2 bases from J, the gap between germline ends came to 10 bases. This CDR3 has 13 amino acids. Diagnoses were made from clinical symptoms, serum measures (thyroxine and TRAb), thyroid ultrasound and orbital computed tomography. This clonotype was observed many times. As yet, its antigen is unknown.

This chain links TRBV29-1 with TRBJ2-5; D possibly corresponds to TRBD2 (5 bases). The clonotype was recovered from an adult man with Graves' disease, either hyperthyroidism or ophthalmopathy (not recorded which). The sample consisted of peripheral blood or thyroid tissue (not recorded which). CDR3 nucleotides: TGCAGCGTTGAGAGGGCCGATCAAGAGACCCAGTACTTC. The encoded protein is CSVERADQETQYF.